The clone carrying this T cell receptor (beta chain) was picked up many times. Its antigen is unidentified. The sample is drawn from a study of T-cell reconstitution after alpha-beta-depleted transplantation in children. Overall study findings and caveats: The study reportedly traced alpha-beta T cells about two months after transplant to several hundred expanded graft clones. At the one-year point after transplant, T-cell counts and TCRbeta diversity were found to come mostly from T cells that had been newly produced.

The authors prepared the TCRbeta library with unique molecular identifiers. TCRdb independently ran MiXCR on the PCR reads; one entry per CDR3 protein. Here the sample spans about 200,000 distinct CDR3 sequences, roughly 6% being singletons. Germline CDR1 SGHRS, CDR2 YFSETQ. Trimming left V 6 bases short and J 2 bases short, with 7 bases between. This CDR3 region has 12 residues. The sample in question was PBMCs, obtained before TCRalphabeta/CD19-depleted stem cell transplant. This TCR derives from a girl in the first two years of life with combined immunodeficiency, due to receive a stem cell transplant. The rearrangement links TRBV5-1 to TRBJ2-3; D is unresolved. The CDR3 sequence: CASNLPTDTQYF. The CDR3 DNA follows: TGCGCCAGCAATTTACCCACAGATACGCAGTATTTT. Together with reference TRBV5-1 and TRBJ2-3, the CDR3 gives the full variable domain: KAGVTQTPRYLIKTRGQQVTLSCSPISGHRSVSWYQQTPGQGLQFLFEYFSETQRNKGNFPGRFSGRQFSNSRSEMNVSTLELGDSALYLCASNLPTDTQYFGPGTRLTVL.